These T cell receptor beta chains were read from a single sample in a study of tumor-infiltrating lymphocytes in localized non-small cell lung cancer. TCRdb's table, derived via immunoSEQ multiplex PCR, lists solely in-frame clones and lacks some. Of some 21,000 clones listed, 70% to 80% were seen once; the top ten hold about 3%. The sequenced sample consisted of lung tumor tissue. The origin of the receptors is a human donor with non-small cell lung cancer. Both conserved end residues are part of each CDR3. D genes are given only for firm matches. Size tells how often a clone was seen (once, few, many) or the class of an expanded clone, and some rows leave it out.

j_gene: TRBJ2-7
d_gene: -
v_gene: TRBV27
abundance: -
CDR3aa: CASRPDRSSYEQYF
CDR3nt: TGTGCCAGCAGACCCGACAGAAGCTCCTACGAGCAGTACTTC

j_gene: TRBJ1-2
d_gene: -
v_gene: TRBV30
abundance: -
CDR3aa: CAWSPTELGGYTF
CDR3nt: TGTGCCTGGAGCCCGACCGAGCTGGGAGGCTACACCTTC

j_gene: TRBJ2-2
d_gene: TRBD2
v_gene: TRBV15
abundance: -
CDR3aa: CATSRGAAGAAGELFF
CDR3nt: TGTGCCACCAGCAGAGGGGCAGCGGGAGCGGCCGGGGAGCTGTTTTTT

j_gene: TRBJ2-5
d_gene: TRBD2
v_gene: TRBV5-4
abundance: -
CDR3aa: CASSSASGTSGRAYKETQYF
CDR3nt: TGTGCCAGCAGCTCGGCTTCCGGGACTAGCGGGAGGGCATACAAGGAGACCCAGTACTTC

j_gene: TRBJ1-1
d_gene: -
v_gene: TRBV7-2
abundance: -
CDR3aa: CASSPSPQGSTEAFF
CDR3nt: TGTGCCAGCAGCCCGAGCCCACAGGGTAGCACTGAAGCTTTCTTT

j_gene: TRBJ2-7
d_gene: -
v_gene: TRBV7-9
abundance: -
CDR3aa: CASSFGAPSYEQYF
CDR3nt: TGTGCCAGCAGCTTCGGAGCTCCTTCCTACGAGCAGTACTTC

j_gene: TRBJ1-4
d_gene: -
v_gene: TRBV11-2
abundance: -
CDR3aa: CASSRPFEKLFF
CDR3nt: TGTGCCAGCAGCCGGCCTTTTGAAAAACTGTTTTTT

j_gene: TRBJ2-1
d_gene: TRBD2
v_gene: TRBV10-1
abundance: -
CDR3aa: CASSYLAGDEQFF
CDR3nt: TGCGCCAGCAGTTACTTAGCGGGAGACGAGCAGTTCTTC

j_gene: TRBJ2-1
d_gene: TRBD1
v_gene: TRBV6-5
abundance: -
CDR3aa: CASSFGDRGHNEQFF
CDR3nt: TGTGCCAGCAGTTTCGGCGACAGGGGGCACAATGAGCAGTTCTTC

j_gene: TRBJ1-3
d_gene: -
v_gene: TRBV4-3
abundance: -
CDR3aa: CASSQDLGRGSGNTIYF
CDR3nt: TGCGCCAGCAGCCAAGATTTAGGCAGAGGCTCTGGAAACACCATATATTTT

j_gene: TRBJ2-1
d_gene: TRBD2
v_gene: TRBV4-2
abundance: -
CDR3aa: CASSQETSGTLNEQFF
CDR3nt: TGTGCCAGCAGCCAAGAGACTAGCGGGACACTCAATGAGCAGTTCTTC

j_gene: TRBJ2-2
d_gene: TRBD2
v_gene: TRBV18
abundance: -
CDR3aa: CASSPLRREAGGELFF
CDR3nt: TGTGCCAGCTCGCCTTTACGTCGGGAGGCCGGCGGGGAGCTGTTTTTT

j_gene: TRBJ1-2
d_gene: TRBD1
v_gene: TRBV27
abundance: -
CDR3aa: CASSRQGDYGYTF
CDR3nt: TGTGCCAGCAGTAGACAGGGCGACTATGGCTACACCTTC

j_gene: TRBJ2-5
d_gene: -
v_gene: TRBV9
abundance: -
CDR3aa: CASSVASGNPQQETQYF
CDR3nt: TGTGCCAGCAGCGTAGCTTCCGGGAACCCGCAACAAGAGACCCAGTACTTC

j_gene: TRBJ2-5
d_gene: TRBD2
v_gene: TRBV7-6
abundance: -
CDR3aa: CASSLGGSGETQYF
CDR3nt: TGTGCCAGCAGCTTAGGCGGGAGTGGTGAGACCCAGTACTTC

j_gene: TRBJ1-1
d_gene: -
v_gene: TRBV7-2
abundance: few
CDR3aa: CASSPDRSREAFF
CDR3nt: TGTGCCAGCAGCCCCGACAGGTCTCGTGAAGCTTTCTTT

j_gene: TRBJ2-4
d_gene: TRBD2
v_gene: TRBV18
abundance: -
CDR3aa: CASSPAGGNKNIQYF
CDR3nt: TGTGCCAGCTCACCAGCGGGAGGGAACAAAAACATTCAGTACTTC

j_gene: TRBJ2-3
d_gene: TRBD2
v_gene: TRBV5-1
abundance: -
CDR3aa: CASSRGGASTDTQYF
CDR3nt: TGCGCCAGCAGCCGCGGGGGGGCTAGTACAGATACGCAGTATTTT

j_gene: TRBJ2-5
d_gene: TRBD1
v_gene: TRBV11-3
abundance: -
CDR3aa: CASSPATGGETQYF
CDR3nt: TGTGCCAGCAGCCCCGCGACAGGGGGAGAGACCCAGTACTTC

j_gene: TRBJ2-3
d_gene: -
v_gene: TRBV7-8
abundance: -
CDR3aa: CASSHGAESDTQYF
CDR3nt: TGTGCCAGCAGCCATGGCGCAGAATCAGATACGCAGTATTTT

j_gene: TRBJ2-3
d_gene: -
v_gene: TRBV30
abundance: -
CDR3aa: CAWSVPGWDTQYF
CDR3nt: TGTGCCTGGAGTGTACCCGGGTGGGATACGCAGTATTTT

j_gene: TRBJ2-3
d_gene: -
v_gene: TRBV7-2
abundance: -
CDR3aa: CASSLGTKTDTQYF
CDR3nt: TGTGCCAGCAGCTTAGGGACAAAGACAGATACGCAGTATTTT

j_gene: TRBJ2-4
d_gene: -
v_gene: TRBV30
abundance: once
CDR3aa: CAWEVVDLAKNIQYF
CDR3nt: TGTGCCTGGGAAGTAGTAGATTTAGCCAAAAACATTCAGTACTTC

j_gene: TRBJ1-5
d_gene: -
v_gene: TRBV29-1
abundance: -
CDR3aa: CSVIREVGQPQHF
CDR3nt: TGCAGCGTAATCAGGGAAGTAGGTCAGCCCCAGCATTTT

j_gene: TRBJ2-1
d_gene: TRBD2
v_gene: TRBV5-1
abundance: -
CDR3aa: CASSLGLAGGPYEQFF
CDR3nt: TGCGCCAGCAGCTTAGGACTAGCGGGAGGGCCGTATGAGCAGTTCTTC

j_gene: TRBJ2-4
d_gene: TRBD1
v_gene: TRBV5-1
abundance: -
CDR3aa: CASSLDRTGNIQYF
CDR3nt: TGCGCCAGCAGCTTGGACAGGACAGGAAACATTCAGTACTTC

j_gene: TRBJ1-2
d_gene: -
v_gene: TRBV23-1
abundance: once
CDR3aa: CASSQSSQGRHYGYTF
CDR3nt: TGCGCCAGCAGTCAATCGAGCCAGGGGCGTCATTATGGCTACACCTTC

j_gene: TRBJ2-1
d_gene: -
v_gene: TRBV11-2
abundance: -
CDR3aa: CASSFSGRSYNEQFF
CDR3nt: TGTGCCAGCAGCTTTAGCGGACGATCCTACAATGAGCAGTTCTTC

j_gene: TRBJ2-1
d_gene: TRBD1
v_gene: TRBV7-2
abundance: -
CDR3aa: CASSLGQGYGNEQFF
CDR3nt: TGTGCCAGCAGCTTAGGACAGGGGTATGGCAATGAGCAGTTCTTC

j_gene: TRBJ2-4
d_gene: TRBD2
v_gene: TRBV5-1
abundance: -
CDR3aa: CASSSQPTSGRLAKNIQYF
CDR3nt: TGCGCCAGCAGCTCCCAACCAACTAGCGGGAGGCTAGCCAAAAACATTCAGTACTTC

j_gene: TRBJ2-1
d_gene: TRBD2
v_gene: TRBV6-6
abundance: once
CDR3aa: CASSYTSSGRTNEQFF
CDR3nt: TGTGCCAGCAGTTACACCTCTAGCGGGAGGACGAATGAGCAGTTCTTC

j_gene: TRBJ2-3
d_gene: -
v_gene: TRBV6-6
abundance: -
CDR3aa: CASNPPQGTPDTQYF
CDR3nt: TGTGCCAGCAATCCCCCACAGGGCACCCCAGATACGCAGTATTTT

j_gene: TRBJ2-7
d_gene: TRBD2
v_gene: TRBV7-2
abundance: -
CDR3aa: CASSWGLAGGPPNF
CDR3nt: TGTGCCAGCAGCTGGGGACTAGCGGGAGGGCCCCCAAATTTC

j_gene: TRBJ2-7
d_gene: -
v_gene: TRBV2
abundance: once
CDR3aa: CASSLHYEQYF
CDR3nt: TGTGCCAGCAGTCTTCACTACGAGCAGTACTTC

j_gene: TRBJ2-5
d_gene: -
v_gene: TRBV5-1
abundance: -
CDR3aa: CASSLQGYRETQYF
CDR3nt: TGCGCCAGCAGCTTACAGGGTTATAGGGAGACCCAGTACTTC

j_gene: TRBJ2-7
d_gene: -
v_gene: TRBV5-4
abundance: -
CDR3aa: CASSLGQGRYEQYF
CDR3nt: TGTGCCAGCAGCTTGGGGCAGGGGCGCTACGAGCAGTACTTC

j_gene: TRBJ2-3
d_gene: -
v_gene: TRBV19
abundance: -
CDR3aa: CASTLEGRPTDTQYF
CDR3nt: TGTGCCAGTACCCTAGAAGGCAGACCCACAGATACGCAGTATTTT

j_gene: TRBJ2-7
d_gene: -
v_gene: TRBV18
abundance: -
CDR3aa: CASSPQTTYEQYF
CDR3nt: TGTGCCAGCTCACCACAGACCACCTACGAGCAGTACTTC

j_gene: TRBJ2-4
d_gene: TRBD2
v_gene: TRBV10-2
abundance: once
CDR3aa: CASSERLAAGGIQYF
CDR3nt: TGCGCCAGCAGTGAGAGACTAGCGGCCGGGGGCATTCAGTACTTC

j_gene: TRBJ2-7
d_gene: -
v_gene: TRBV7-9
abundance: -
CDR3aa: CASSTASSYEQYF
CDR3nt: TGTGCCAGCAGCACCGCAAGCTCCTACGAGCAGTACTTC

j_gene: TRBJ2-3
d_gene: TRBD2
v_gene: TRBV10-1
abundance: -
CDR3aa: CASSGAGPKDTQYF
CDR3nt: TGCGCCAGCTCGGGAGCGGGACCTAAGGATACGCAGTATTTT

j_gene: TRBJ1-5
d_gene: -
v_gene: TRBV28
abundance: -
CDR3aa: CASTRGANNQPQHF
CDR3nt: TGTGCCAGCACTAGGGGGGCGAACAATCAGCCCCAGCATTTT

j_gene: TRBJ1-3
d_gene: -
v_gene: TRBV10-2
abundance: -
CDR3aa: CASSAPGKGRTGNTIYF
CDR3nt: TGCGCCAGCAGTGCACCAGGGAAAGGGCGGACTGGAAACACCATATATTTT

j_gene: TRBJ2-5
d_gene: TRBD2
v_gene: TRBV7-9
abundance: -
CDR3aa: CASSTGLALETQYF
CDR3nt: TGTGCCAGCAGCACCGGACTAGCTCTGGAGACCCAGTACTTC

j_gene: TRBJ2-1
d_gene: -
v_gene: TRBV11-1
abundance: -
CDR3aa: CASSARYNEQFF
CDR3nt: TGTGCCAGCAGTGCAAGATACAATGAGCAGTTCTTC

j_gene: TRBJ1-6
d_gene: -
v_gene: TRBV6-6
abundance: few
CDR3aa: CAGRRDNSPLHF
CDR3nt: TGTGCCGGCCGACGGGACAATTCACCCCTCCACTTT

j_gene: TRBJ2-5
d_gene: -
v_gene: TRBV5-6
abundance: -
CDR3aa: CASSHKSGYQETQYF
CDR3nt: TGTGCCAGCAGCCACAAGTCAGGGTACCAGGAGACCCAGTACTTC

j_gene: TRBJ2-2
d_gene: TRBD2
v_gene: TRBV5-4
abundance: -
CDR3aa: CASSLGRGRGTGELFF
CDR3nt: TGTGCCAGCAGCTTGGGCCGCGGGAGGGGCACCGGGGAGCTGTTTTTT

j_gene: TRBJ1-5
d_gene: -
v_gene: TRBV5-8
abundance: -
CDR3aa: CASSLGTARNQPQHF
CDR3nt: TGTGCCAGCAGCTTGGGGACAGCGCGAAATCAGCCCCAGCATTTT

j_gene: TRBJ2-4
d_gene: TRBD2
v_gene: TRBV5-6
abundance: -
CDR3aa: CASRFSGIIAKNIQYF
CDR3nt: TGTGCCAGCAGGTTTAGCGGGATAATAGCCAAAAACATTCAGTACTTC

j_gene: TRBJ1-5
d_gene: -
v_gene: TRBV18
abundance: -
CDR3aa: CASSPRAEQPQHF
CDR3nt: TGTGCCAGCTCACCGAGGGCAGAACAGCCCCAGCATTTT

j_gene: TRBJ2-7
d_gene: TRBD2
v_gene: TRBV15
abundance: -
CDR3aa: CATSRDPASGRSYTNEQYF
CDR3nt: TGTGCCACCAGCAGAGACCCCGCTAGCGGGAGAAGTTATACGAACGAGCAGTACTTC

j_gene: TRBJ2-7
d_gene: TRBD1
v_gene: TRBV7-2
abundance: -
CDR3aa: CASSLSRGSIYEQYF
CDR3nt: TGTGCCAGCAGCCTCAGCAGGGGGTCGATCTACGAGCAGTACTTC

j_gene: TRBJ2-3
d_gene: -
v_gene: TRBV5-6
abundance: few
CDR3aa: CASSLVVGAATQYF
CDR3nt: TGTGCCAGCAGCTTGGTCGTTGGGGCTGCCACGCAGTATTTT

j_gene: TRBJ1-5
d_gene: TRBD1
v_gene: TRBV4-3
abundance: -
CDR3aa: CASSAGTEFQPQHF
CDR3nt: TGCGCCAGTTCTGCTGGGACAGAGTTTCAGCCCCAGCATTTT

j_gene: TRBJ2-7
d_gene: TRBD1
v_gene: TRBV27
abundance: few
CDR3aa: CASSLWTGNFEQYF
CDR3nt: TGTGCCAGCAGTTTATGGACAGGGAATTTCGAGCAGTACTTC

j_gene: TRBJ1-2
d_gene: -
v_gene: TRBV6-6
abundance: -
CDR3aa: CASTPGNVNYGYTF
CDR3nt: TGTGCCAGCACCCCTGGGAACGTTAACTATGGCTACACCTTC

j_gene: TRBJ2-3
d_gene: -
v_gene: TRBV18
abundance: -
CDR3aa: CASSPDSPDTQYF
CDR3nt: TGTGCCAGCTCACCCGACAGTCCAGATACGCAGTATTTT